This entry lists 21 T cell receptor beta chains sequenced from one sample in a study of identical twins. TCRdb itself ran the 5' RACE reads through MiXCR, one entry per CDR3 protein. The table lists 280,000 or so distinct CDR3 sequences, less than 9% of them singletons. These data were likewise used in another study, on yellow fever vaccine responses in identical twins.

The sequenced sample consisted of memory (CD45RO+) T cells sorted from blood. The receptors come from a woman aged 18-29 years in good health.

The table lists this clonotype with a few counts. This chain links TRBV20-1 with TRBJ2-7; 9 bases agree with TRBD2. The CDR3 is 13 residues long. Trimming at V came to 5 bases and at J to 3 bases, leaving 5 bases not matched to a gene. CDR1 and CDR2 from the germline V gene are DFQATT and SNEGSKA (reference sequence). DNA of the CDR3: TGCAGTGCTGCGGGACTAGCCCTCTACGAGCAGTACGTC. Its protein is CSAAGLALYEQYV.

This chain links TRBV6-1 with TRBJ1-5; 9 bases are shared with TRBD1. Germline lookup yields CDR1 MNHNS and CDR2 SASEGT. The CDR3 contains 14 residues. V lost 8 bases and J lost 6; bases outside the gene matches: 8. The CDR3: CASRGTGLGQPQHF. The DNA of the CDR3 is TGTGCCAGCCGTGGGACAGGGCTAGGTCAGCCCCAGCATTTT.

This clonotype turned up a few times. The rearrangement links TRBV28 to TRBJ1-5, with 12 bases lining up with TRBD1. This CDR3 region has 16 residues. Trimming at V came to 7 bases and at J to 7 bases, leaving 11 bases not matched to a gene. In germline, CDR1 is MDHEN, CDR2 SYDVKM. In DNA form, the CDR3 reads TGTGCCAGCACCCTATCGGGACAGGGGGCGGGACAGCCCCAGCATTTT. Translating it yields CASTLSGQGAGQPQHF.

This clonotype was picked up many times. The chain is built from TRBV18 and TRBJ1-1, with 7 bases lining up with TRBD1. Germline assignment: CDR1 KGHSH and CDR2 LQKENI. The trim removed 3 bases at V and 3 bases at J, leaving 1 base unmatched. The CDR3 spans 13 residues. The CDR3, as DNA: TGTGCCAGCTCACCCGACAGGGACACTGAAGCTTTCTTT. Its protein product is CASSPDRDTEAFF.

The table lists this clonotype with a few counts. CDR3 bases: TGTGCCAGCAGTTGGGCCGCTGAGCAGTTCTTC. Protein sequence: CASSWAAEQFF. This chain links TRBV12-3 or TRBV12-4 with TRBJ2-1, with unresolved D. The CDR3 has 11 residues. Trimming pared 4 bases from V and 9 bases from J, leaving 7 bases between.

The rearrangement joins TRBV6-1 to TRBJ1-2, with D unclear. This CDR3 is built from 13 residues. The V and J ends lost 2 bases and 8 bases respectively, with 12 bases between them. Germline V gene sequence: CDR1 MNHNS, CDR2 SASEGT. The CDR3: CASSELWGGGYTF. DNA for the CDR3: TGTGCCAGCAGTGAACTTTGGGGAGGAGGCTACACCTTC.

This clonotype was recorded at least ten times. For the CDR3, the DNA is TGCGCCAGCAGCTTGGCCCCGGGGGTTTCCTCCTACAATGAGCAGTTCTTC. Translation: CASSLAPGVSSYNEQFF. The rearrangement links TRBV5-1 to TRBJ2-1, with a weak D call TRBD2 (6 bases). Germline values: CDR1 SGHRS, CDR2 YFSETQ. CDR3 length equals 17 residues. V shed 0 bases and J shed 0 bases, with 13 bases lying between them.

In this sample, this clonotype turned up many times. The rearrangement joins TRBV20-1 to TRBJ1-6; unclear D gene. V lost 2 bases and J lost 0, with 11 bases in between. CDR3 size: 16 residues. Germline lookup yields CDR1 DFQATT and CDR2 SNEGSKA (reference sequence). Written as DNA, the CDR3 is TGCAGTGCTAGACCCGAGAAGAGCTCCTATAATTCACCCCTCCACTTT. Translating gives CSARPEKSSYNSPLHF.

In this sample, this clonotype turned up many times. This sequence joins TRBV15 and TRBJ2-1; a weak D match, TRBD2 (6 bases). The CDR3 totals 17 residues. The germline CDR1 and CDR2 sequences are LNHNV and YYDKDF (reference sequence). V was pared by 4 bases and J by 0 bases, with 16 bases between. The chain's CDR3 is CATSKDYPVFSYNEQFF. DNA of the CDR3: TGTGCCACCAGCAAGGACTACCCGGTATTCTCCTACAATGAGCAGTTCTTC.

The chain combines TRBV19 with TRBJ1-4; D is possibly TRBD1 (5 bases). CDR1 is LNHDA and CDR2 is SQIVND in the germline V gene (reference sequence). CDR3 size: 15 residues. The germline V and J ends were trimmed by 5 bases and 7 bases, with 17 bases remaining between them. The DNA for the CDR3 is TGTGCCAGTAGTGGAAGGGGAGGAGGAAGTGAAAAACTGTTTTTT. Translation: CASSGRGGGSEKLFF.

This clonotype was detected many times. The genes are TRBV7-9 and TRBJ2-4; D gene unclear. The V gene's germline CDR1 is SEHNR and CDR2 FQNEAQ (reference sequence). Trimming cost V 5 bases and J 9 bases, with 8 bases left between them. This CDR3 contains 11 residues. The DNA of the CDR3 is TGTGCCAGCAGCCCATTGGGCATTCAGTACTTC. Its protein product is CASSPLGIQYF.

This clonotype was seen ten or more times. The chain employs TRBV5-1 and TRBJ2-2; D tentatively reads TRBD1 or TRBD2 (5 bases each). V was cut by 4 bases and J by 0 bases, with 7 bases left in between. CDR3 size: 14 residues. The germline V gene has CDR1 SGHRS and CDR2 YFSETQ. The CDR3 here is CASSGTANTGELFF. In DNA form, the CDR3 reads TGCGCCAGCAGCGGGACGGCGAACACCGGGGAGCTGTTTTTT.

The sample holds many counts of this clonotype. The gene calls are TRBV10-3 and TRBJ2-1; possibly TRBD1 for D (6 bases). This CDR3 is 12 amino acids long. CDR1 and CDR2 from the germline V gene are ENHRY and SYGVKD. V dropped 7 bases and J dropped 9 bases, with 13 bases sitting between them. The CDR3 sequence is CAITGEGTEQFF. The DNA of the CDR3 is TGTGCCATCACAGGGGAAGGTACTGAGCAGTTCTTC.

This clonotype was observed a handful of times. V usage is TRBV23-1 and J usage is TRBJ2-7; tentative D call: TRBD2 (6 bases). TRBV23-1 is classed as an ORF, of uncertain function. V dropped 2 bases and J dropped 7 bases, with 21 bases sitting between them. The CDR3 is 16 residues long. DNA for the CDR3: TGCGCCAGCAGTCAACCCAAGGACTACCCATCCGTAGAGCAGTACTTC. Protein sequence: CASSQPKDYPSVEQYF.

The V gene is TRBV3-1, the J gene TRBJ2-1; 8 nucleotides match TRBD2. Germline V gene data show CDR1 as LGHDT and CDR2 as YNNKEL (reference sequence). V shed 1 base, J shed 7 bases, and the junction held 6 bases outside the gene matches. The CDR3 contains 15 residues. The CDR3 is CASSQAGGGGNEQFF. CDR3 nucleotides: TGTGCCAGCAGCCAAGCCGGGGGGGGTGGGAATGAGCAGTTCTTC.

This rearrangement joins TRBV19 to TRBJ2-3; D is undetermined. CDR1 is LNHDA, CDR2 SQIVND, per germline (reference sequence). V was clipped by 1 base and J by 6 bases, with 14 bases between them. The CDR3 totals 15 residues. This CDR3 reads CASSIAPRSYDTQYF. The CDR3 DNA reads TGTGCCAGTAGTATAGCCCCTCGGAGTTACGATACGCAGTATTTT.

This clonotype appeared many times. The rearrangement joins TRBV7-3 to TRBJ1-3; the D is unclear. Trimming removed 2 bases at V and 4 bases at J, with 12 bases between. The germline gives CDR1 SGHTA, CDR2 FQGTGA. This CDR3 has 15 residues. Here the CDR3 DNA reads TGTGCCAGCAGCTTATACGGGGAGCAGGGAAACACCATATATTTT. It encodes CASSLYGEQGNTIYF.

V is TRBV9 and J is TRBJ2-5; 10 positions agree with TRBD2. Trimming removed 2 bases from V and 3 bases from J; junction bases left unmatched: 7. Germline V lookup: CDR1 SGDLS, CDR2 YYNGEE. The CDR3 covers 16 residues. CDR3 coding DNA: TGTGCCAGCAGCGTGAGAGCGGGGGGGACTAAAGAGACCCAGTACTTC. It specifies CASSVRAGGTKETQYF. Drawing the rest from reference TRBV9 and TRBJ2-5, the complete variable domain is DSGVTQTPKHLITATGQRVTLRCSPRSGDLSVYWYQQSLDQGLQFLIQYYNGEERAKGNILERFSAQQFPDLHSELNLSSLELGDSALYFCASSVRAGGTKETQYFGPGTRLLVL.

In this sample, this clonotype turned up a few times. J is TRBJ2-7 and V is TRBV12-3 or TRBV12-4; TRBD1 matches 7 bases. The V segment lost 5 bases and the J segment 7 bases; nucleotides outside the gene matches: 5. This CDR3 is built from 12 residues. The CDR3 coding sequence is TGTGCCAGCAGTACAGGGGTTGGGGAGCAGTACTTC. It translates to CASSTGVGEQYF.

Notes on this clonotype: The junction does not match germline at one end; this may be a read error. J is TRBJ2-3 and V is TRBV2; TRBD2 matches at 9 bases. Germline CDR1 is SNHLY and CDR2 is FYNNEI. The length of the CDR3 is 16 residues. The CDR3 DNA follows: TGTGCCAGAAGTGACCGAGCGGGAGGCGGCACAGATACGCAGTATTTT. The encoded protein is CARSDRAGGGTDTQYF.

The table lists this clonotype with many counts. The chain employs TRBV19 and TRBJ1-3; no definite D call. V was trimmed by 7 bases and J by 0 bases, leaving 7 bases between them. CDR1 LNHDA and CDR2 SQIVND come from the germline V gene (reference sequence). This CDR3 region has 13 residues. CDR3 nucleotides: TGTGCCAGTATGGGAGTCTCTGGAAACACCATATATTTT. Translation gives CASMGVSGNTIYF. Based on the CDR3 plus reference TRBV19 and TRBJ1-3, the full variable domain is DGGITQSPKYLFRKEGQNVTLSCEQNLNHDAMYWYRQDPGQGLRLIYYSQIVNDFQKGDIAEGYSVSREKKESFPLTVTSAQKNPTAFYLCASMGVSGNTIYFGEGSWLTVV.